This T cell receptor beta chain was captured by sequencing in a study of CD8+ T cells in alopecia areata. cDNA reverse transcribed from extracted RNA served as the sequencing template. Assay: immunoSEQ multiplex PCR; the TCRdb copy retains only in-frame clones and omits some. The sample holds 150,000 to 200,000 clones; around 57% are singletons and the top ten take approximately 4.3%. The sample taken for sequencing was CD4+ T cells sorted from blood. This TCR was sampled from a human donor in good health.

The chain's CDR3 is CASSRTLDTEAFF. The CDR3 DNA reads as TGTGCCAGCAGCCGGACATTGGACACTGAAGCTTTCTTT. The chain recombines TRBV4-2 with TRBJ1-1, with D possibly being TRBD1 (5 bases). The germline CDR1 and CDR2 sequences are LGHNA and YNFKEQ. The ends were cut back, 4 bases at V and 3 bases at J, with 9 bases in the middle. The CDR3 loop spans 13 amino acids.